This T cell receptor (beta chain) was documented in a study of long-term antiretroviral therapy in people with HIV. The CDR3 has 15 residues. Germline CDR1 is SNHLY and CDR2 is FYNNEI. V gave up 6 bases and J gave up 0 bases; unmatched junction bases: 5. Of note for this clone: Its antigen is undetermined.

immunoSEQ v3.0 was run at survey level. The protocol was immunoSEQ multiplex PCR, while the TCRdb copy is restricted to in-frame clones and leaves out a portion. The sample includes about 27,000 clones, approximately 81% seen only once; the top ten take approximately 9%. General study findings and limits: Spans of CDR3 length were tighter for HIV repertoires than for controls.

The sample consisted of unsorted PBMCs, taken 3 years after starting antiretroviral therapy. The chain uses TRBV2 and TRBJ2-1; 7 bases fit TRBD2. The receptor comes from a man aged 40-49 years with HIV. DNA for the CDR3: TGTGCCAGCAGGATGGGCGGGAGCTCCTACAATGAGCAGTTCTTC. Translating it yields CASRMGGSSYNEQFF. The variable domain in full, with the rest retrieved from reference TRBV2 and TRBJ2-1, is EPEVTQTPSHQVTQMGQEVILRCVPISNHLYFYWYRQILGQKVEFLVSFYNNEISEKSEIFDDQFSVERPDGSNFTLKIRSTKLEDSAMYFCASRMGGSSYNEQFFGPGTRLTVL.